These 3 T cell receptor beta chains share one sample of origin, sequenced in a study of cytomegalovirus exposure and HLA in healthy donors. The PCR contained 60 Vbeta and 13 Jbeta primers. Here immunoSEQ multiplex PCR was the method, and the copy in TCRdb shows in-frame clones only, minus some. The table includes about 130,000 clones, around 78% detected once. The sample comprised PBMCs. These TCRs come from a woman aged 18-30 years in good health and CMV-seronegative.

The chain is built from TRBV9 and TRBJ2-7; D possibly corresponds to TRBD2 (6 bases). Germline V lookup: CDR1 SGDLS, CDR2 YYNGEE. Trimming stripped 5 bases from V and 1 base from J, with 13 bases between. The CDR3 loop spans 14 amino acids. The CDR3 region has the DNA TGTGCCAGCAGGCCCGCGGAGGGTTCCTACGAGCAGTACTTC. Translated, it gives CASRPAEGSYEQYF. Combining the CDR3 with reference TRBV9 and TRBJ2-7 gives the whole variable domain DSGVTQTPKHLITATGQRVTLRCSPRSGDLSVYWYQQSLDQGLQFLIQYYNGEERAKGNILERFSAQQFPDLHSELNLSSLELGDSALYFCASRPAEGSYEQYFGPGTRLTVT.

The chain joins TRBV7-9 to TRBJ2-3; 12 bases are shared with TRBD2. Germline CDR1 reads SEHNR; CDR2 reads FQNEAQ (reference sequence). The CDR3 is 19 amino acids. V shed 1 base and J 4 bases; nucleotides not matched to a gene: 12. The CDR3 DNA sequence: TGTGCCAGCAGCTTAGTTTGGGGCCTGACTAGCGGGAGTCCAGATACGCAGTATTTT. It translates to CASSLVWGLTSGSPDTQYF.

The rearrangement links TRBV6-6 to TRBJ2-7, with 9 bases that match TRBD2. This CDR3 is built from 15 residues. Per germline, CDR1 MNHNY and CDR2 SVGAGI (reference sequence). V shed 5 bases, J shed 6 bases, and the junction held 11 bases outside the gene matches. The CDR3 here is CASSPKREVLSEQYF. CDR3 DNA sequence: TGTGCCAGCAGTCCCAAGCGGGAGGTGTTGAGCGAGCAGTACTTC.